The TCR beta chain described here comes from a study of human T cells and chemical hapten exposure. The germline gives CDR1 SNHLY, CDR2 FYNNEI. V trimming: 2 bases; J trimming: 4 bases; junction bases outside the gene matches: 6. CDR3 size: 15 residues. Study-wide results and limits: Once DPC sensitization occurred, TCRs above 1 in 1000 frequency showed no change.

In its sample, this clonotype was seen a few times. Antigen: not known. TCRdb fed the RACE reads into MiXCR, producing one record per CDR3 protein. The sample has approximately 57,000 distinct CDR3 sequences; 9.5% to 10% are singletons. Time point here: pre-sensitization, week 0. Documented treatment: therapeutic diphenylcyclopropenone sensitization with weekly scalp DPC. Patients had alopecia, were aged 18 to 70, and were not pregnant. The study extracted total RNA from unfractionated whole blood. This material consisted of whole blood, taken in connection with sensitization to the hapten diphenylcyclopropenone (DPC). The clonotype originates from a man aged 35-49 years with alopecia areata. Some clones in this sample may be carry-over from other donors' samples. V and J are TRBV2 and TRBJ1-2; 8 bases line up with TRBD1. This CDR3 reads CASSEYRTGFYGYTF. The CDR3 DNA follows: TGTGCCAGCAGTGAATATAGGACAGGGTTCTATGGCTACACCTTC.